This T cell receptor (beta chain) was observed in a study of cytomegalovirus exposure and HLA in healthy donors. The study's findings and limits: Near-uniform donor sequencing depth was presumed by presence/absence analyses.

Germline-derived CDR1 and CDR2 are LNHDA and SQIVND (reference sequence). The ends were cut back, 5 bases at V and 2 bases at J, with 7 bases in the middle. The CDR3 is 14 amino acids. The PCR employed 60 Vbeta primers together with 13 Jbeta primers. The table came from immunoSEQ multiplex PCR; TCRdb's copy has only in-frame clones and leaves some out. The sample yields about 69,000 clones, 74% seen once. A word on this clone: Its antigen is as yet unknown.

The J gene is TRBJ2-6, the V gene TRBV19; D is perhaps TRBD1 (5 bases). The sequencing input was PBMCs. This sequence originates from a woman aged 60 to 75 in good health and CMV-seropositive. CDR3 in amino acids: CASSSGTGANVLTF. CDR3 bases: TGTGCCAGTAGTTCAGGGACTGGGGCCAACGTCCTGACTTTC.